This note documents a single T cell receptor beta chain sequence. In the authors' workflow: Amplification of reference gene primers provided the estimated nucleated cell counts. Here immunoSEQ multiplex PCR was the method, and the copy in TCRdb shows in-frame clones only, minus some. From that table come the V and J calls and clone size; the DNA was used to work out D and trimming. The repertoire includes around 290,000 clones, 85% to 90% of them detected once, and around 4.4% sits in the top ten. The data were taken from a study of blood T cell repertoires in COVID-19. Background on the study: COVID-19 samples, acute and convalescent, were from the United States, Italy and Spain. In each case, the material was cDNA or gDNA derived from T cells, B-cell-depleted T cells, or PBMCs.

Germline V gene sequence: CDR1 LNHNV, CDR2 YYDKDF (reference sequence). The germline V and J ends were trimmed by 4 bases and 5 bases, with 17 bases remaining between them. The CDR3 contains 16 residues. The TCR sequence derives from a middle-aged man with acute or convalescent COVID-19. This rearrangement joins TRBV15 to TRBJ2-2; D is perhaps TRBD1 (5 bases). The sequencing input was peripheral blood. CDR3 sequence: CATSTHVTVTTGELFF. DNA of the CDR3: TGTGCCACCAGCACCCATGTGACAGTTACTACCGGGGAGCTGTTTTTT.